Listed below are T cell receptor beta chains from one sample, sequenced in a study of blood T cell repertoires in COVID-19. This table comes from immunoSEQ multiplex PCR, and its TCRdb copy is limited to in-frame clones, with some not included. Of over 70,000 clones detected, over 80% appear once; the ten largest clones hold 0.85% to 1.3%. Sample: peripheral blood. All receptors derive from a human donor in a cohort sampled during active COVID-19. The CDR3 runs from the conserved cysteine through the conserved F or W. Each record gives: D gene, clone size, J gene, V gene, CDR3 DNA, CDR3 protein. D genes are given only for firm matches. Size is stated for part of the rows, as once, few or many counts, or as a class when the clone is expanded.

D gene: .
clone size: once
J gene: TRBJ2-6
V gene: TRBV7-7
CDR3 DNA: TGTGCCAGCAGCACGCCAACAAGTCGGGCCAACGTCCTGACTTTC
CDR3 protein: CASSTPTSRANVLTF

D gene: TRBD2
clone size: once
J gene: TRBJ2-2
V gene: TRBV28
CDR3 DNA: TGTGCCAGCAGTTTCCTCCGACTAGCGAGGGGGGAGCTGTTTTTT
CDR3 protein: CASSFLRLARGELFF

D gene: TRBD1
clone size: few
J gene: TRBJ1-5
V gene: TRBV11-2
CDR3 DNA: TGTGCCAGCAGCCCCGGGACAGCAAATCAGCCCCAGCATTTT
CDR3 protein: CASSPGTANQPQHF

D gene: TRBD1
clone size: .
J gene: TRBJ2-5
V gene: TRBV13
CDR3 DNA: TGTGCCAGCAGCTACAGGGGGGAGACCCAGTACTTC
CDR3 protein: CASSYRGETQYF

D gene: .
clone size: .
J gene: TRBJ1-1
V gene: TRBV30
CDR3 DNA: TGTGCCTGGAGGAGGGTAGGTTCGAACACTGAAGCTTTCTTT
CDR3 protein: CAWRRVGSNTEAFF

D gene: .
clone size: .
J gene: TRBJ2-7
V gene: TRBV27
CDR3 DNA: TGTGCCAGCAGTTTCGGTAGCGGCCCCTACGAGCAGTACTTC
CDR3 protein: CASSFGSGPYEQYF

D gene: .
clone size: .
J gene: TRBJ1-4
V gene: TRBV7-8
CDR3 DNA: TGTGCCAGCAGCTCCACCGGGTCATCAAGCGGTGAAAAACTGTTTTTT
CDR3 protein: CASSSTGSSSGEKLFF

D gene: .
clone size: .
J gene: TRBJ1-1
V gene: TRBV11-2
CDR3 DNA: TGTGCCAGCAGCTTAGATCAGGTCCGCCGTACTGAAGCTTTCTTT
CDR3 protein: CASSLDQVRRTEAFF

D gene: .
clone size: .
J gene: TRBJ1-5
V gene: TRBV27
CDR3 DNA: TGTGCCAGCAGTTTATTCGGGACGGGAGACCTTAGCAATCAGCCCCAGCATTTT
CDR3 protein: CASSLFGTGDLSNQPQHF

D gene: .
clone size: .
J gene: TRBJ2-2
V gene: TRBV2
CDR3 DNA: TGTGCCAGCAGTTTAACTACGCCCAGCACCGGGGAGCTGTTTTTT
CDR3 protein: CASSLTTPSTGELFF

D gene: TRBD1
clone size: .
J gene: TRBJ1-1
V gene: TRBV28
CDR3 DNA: TGTGCCAGCAGTTTATTGGGACAGGGGAGGGGCACTGAAGCTTTCTTT
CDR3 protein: CASSLLGQGRGTEAFF

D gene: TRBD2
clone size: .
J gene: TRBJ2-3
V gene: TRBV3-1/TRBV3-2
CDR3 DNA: TGTGCCAGCAGTCATAGACTAGCCGGCGTCCTCACAGATACGCAGTATTTT
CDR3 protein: CASSHRLAGVLTDTQYF

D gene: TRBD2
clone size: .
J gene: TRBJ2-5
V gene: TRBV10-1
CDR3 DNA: TGCGCCAGCAGCTCCGGGACTAGCGGGAGATTGGGAGAGACCCAGTACTTC
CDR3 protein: CASSSGTSGRLGETQYF

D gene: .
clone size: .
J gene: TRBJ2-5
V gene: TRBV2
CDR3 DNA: TGTGCCAGCTCCCGGTCGTCAGTTGGCGGAGAGACCCAGTACTTC
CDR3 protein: CASSRSSVGGETQYF

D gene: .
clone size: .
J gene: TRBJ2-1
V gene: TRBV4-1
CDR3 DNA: TGCGCCAGCAGCCAAGCGGACTTTCGTGAGCAGTTCTTC
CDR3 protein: CASSQADFREQFF

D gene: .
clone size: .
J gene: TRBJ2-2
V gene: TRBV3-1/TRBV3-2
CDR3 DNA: TGTGCCAGCAGCCAAAGGGGAACCGGGGAGCTGTTTTTT
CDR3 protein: CASSQRGTGELFF

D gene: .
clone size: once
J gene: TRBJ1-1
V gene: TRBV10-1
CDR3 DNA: TGCGCCAGCAGTGATTCGAAAGGGGGAGACACTGAAGCTTTCTTT
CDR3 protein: CASSDSKGGDTEAFF

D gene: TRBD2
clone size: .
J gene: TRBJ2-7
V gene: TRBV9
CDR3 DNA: TGTGCCAGCGCGTCCGGAGCGGGAGTGGGCGAGCAGTACTTC
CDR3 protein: CASASGAGVGEQYF

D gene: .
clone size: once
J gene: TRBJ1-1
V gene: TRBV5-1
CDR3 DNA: TGCGCCAGCTCGGGACAACAGAACACTGAAGCTTTCTTT
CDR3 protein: CASSGQQNTEAFF

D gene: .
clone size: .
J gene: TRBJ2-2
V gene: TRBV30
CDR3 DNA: TGTGCCTGGAGTGTACATGAGACAACGAACACCGGGGAGCTGTTTTTT
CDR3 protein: CAWSVHETTNTGELFF

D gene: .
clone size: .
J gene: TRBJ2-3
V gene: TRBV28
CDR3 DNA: TGTGCCAGCAGTTTATGGGCTAGCGAGAGCACAGATACGCAGTATTTT
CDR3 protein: CASSLWASESTDTQYF

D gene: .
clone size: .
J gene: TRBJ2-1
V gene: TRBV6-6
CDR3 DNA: TGTGCCAGCACCCCCCTCGGGTTGTACAATGAGCAGTTCTTC
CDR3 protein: CASTPLGLYNEQFF

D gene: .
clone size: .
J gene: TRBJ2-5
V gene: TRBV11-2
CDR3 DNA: TGTGCCAGCAGTTCAGGGCGCGGGACGTCAGAGACCCAGTACTTC
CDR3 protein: CASSSGRGTSETQYF

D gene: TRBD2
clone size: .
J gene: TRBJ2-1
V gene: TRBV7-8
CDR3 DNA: TGTGCCAGCAGCTTATCAAGCGGGATAAGGACCTACAATGAGCAGTTCTTC
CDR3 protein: CASSLSSGIRTYNEQFF

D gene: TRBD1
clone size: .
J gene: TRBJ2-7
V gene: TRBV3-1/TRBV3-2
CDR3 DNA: TGTGACAGCAGCCAGACCGTACAGGGGGGCTACGAGCAGTACTTC
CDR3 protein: CDSSQTVQGGYEQYF

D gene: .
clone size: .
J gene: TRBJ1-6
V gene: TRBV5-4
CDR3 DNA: TGTGCCAGCAGCTTCACAGGGAATTCACCCCTCCACTTT
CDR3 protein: CASSFTGNSPLHF

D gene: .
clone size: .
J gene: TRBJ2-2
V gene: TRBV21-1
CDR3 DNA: TGTGCCAGCATCCCGAGAGGTAGCGGGGAGCAGGGCGGGGAGCTGTTTTTT
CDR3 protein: CASIPRGSGEQGGELFF

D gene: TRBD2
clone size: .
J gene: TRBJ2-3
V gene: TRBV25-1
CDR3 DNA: TGTGCCAGCAGTGTCCAGCGGGAGGGCACAGATACGCAGTATTTT
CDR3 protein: CASSVQREGTDTQYF